The clone carrying this T cell receptor (beta chain) came up many times. Amplification yielded TCR beta CDR3 regions, with RNA transcripts as the source. HTBI primers were the set used in a first-round RT-PCR of the TCR CDR3. TCRdb re-called the multiplex PCR reads through MiXCR, storing one row per CDR3 protein. The table has 250,000 to 300,000 distinct CDR3 sequences, roughly 13% seen once; the top ten hold 7.9%. The data were taken from a study of T cells in Graves' hyperthyroidism and ophthalmopathy. Study at large: Blood from the periphery was taken at initial diagnosis, before any treatment.

Germline V gene data show CDR1 as SGHKS and CDR2 as YYEKEE (reference sequence). With 0 bases clipped from V and 9 bases from J, the junction kept 6 bases outside the gene matches. The CDR3 runs to 15 residues. The chain links TRBV5-5 to TRBJ2-2; 9 positions match TRBD2. Sequenced input: blood. This receptor was obtained from a woman aged 40 to 50 with Graves' hyperthyroidism. CDR3 protein: CASSLVAGALRELFF. The DNA of the CDR3 is TGTGCCAGCAGCTTGGTAGCGGGAGCACTCAGGGAGCTGTTTTTT.